This passage covers 27 T cell receptor beta chains from one sample sequenced in a study of STAT5B mutations in CD4+ large granular lymphocyte leukemia. TCRdb's table, derived via immunoSEQ multiplex PCR, lists solely in-frame clones and lacks some. The sample yields nearly 35,000 clones, about two thirds seen once. Sequences were obtained from CD4+ T cells from blood buffy coats. The receptor set was obtained from a human donor in good health.

This chain joins TRBV7-3 and TRBJ2-1; TRBD1 matches 7 bases. The V and J ends lost 5 bases and 2 bases, in that order; junction bases with no gene match: 6. The CDR3 extends over 15 amino acids. Germline CDR1 reads SGHTA; CDR2 reads FQGTGA. The CDR3 DNA is TGTGCCAGCAGCCCCTCCGGGACAGCCTACAATGAGCAGTTCTTC. Its translation is CASSPSGTAYNEQFF.

V is TRBV5-1 and J is TRBJ2-7; 7 bases align to TRBD1. V shed 8 bases and J 7 bases; nucleotides not matched to a gene: 15. There are 14 residues in the CDR3. Germline V gene data show CDR1 as SGHRS and CDR2 as YFSETQ. The CDR3 DNA sequence: TGCGCCAGTTCCTCCGGGACAGCCCGGTTAGAGCAGTACTTC. This sequence encodes CASSSGTARLEQYF.

The chain couples TRBV7-2 to TRBJ2-3; D perhaps matches TRBD2 (5 bases). The germline CDR1 and CDR2 sequences are SGHTA and FQGNSA. V was clipped by 5 bases and J by 2 bases, with 11 bases between them. CDR3 length equals 14 residues. CDR3 coding DNA: TGTGCCAGCAGCCCTAATAGCGCCACAGATACGCAGTATTTT. Translated: CASSPNSATDTQYF.

This rearrangement joins TRBV5-1 to TRBJ2-6, with 11 nucleotides matching TRBD1. The CDR3 spans 17 residues. Unmatched junction bases numbered 1, after V lost 2 bases and J lost 0 bases. From germline, CDR1 is SGHRS and CDR2 YFSETQ. For the CDR3, the DNA is TGCGCCAGCAGCTTCGGGACAGGGGGCTCTGGGGCCAACGTCCTGACTTTC. This sequence encodes CASSFGTGGSGANVLTF.

This clone was counted between two and nine times. This sequence joins TRBV6-5 and TRBJ2-7; no definite D call. Germline assignment: CDR1 MNHEY and CDR2 SVGAGI. Trimming shortened V by 2 bases and J by 0 bases, and 11 bases separated the two germline ends. There are 15 residues in the CDR3. CDR3 region: CASSYDTRSSYEQYF. Written as DNA, the CDR3 is TGTGCCAGCAGTTACGACACCAGGAGCTCCTACGAGCAGTACTTC.

The genes are TRBV23-1 and TRBJ2-5; perhaps TRBD2 as D (6 bases). TRBV23-1 falls under the ORF class, with uncertain function. There are 14 residues in the CDR3. V dropped 0 bases and J dropped 3 bases, with 8 bases sitting between them. The CDR3 here is CASSQSEGKETQYF. For the CDR3, the DNA is TGCGCCAGCAGTCAATCGGAGGGGAAAGAGACCCAGTACTTC.

Regarding this clone: The junction departs from germline at one end; a sequencing error may be responsible. The chain uses TRBV7-7 and TRBJ2-1; TRBD1 might be the D (5 bases). This CDR3 comprises 14 residues. CDR1 is SSHAT and CDR2 is FNYEAQ in the germline V gene (reference sequence). The CDR3 DNA reads as TGTGCTAGCAGCTATACACCAGGGTCCCATGAGCAGTTCTTC. This gives the protein CASSYTPGSHEQFF. Looking up the rest from reference TRBV7-7 and TRBJ2-1 gives the full variable domain: GAGVSQSPRYKVTKRGQDVTLRCDPISSHATLYWYQQALGQGPEFLTYFNYEAQPDKSGLPSDRFSAERPEGSISTLTIQRTEQRDSAMYRCASSYTPGSHEQFFGPGTRLTVL.

The rearrangement joins TRBV19 to TRBJ1-1, with 7 bases aligning to TRBD1. V trimming: 4 bases; J trimming: 3 bases; junction bases outside the gene matches: 5. The length of the CDR3 is 14 residues. The germline CDR1 and CDR2 sequences are LNHDA and SQIVND (reference sequence). The CDR3 bases are TGTGCCAGTAGTACGAACAGGGGAGACACTGAAGCTTTCTTT. As protein: CASSTNRGDTEAFF.

This chain joins TRBV28 and TRBJ1-2; D not certain. V dropped 3 bases and J dropped 8 bases, with 10 bases sitting between them. Germline CDR1 reads MDHEN; CDR2 reads SYDVKM. The CDR3 totals 12 residues. In nucleotides, the CDR3 is TGTGCCAGCAGTTTGGGCAGCCGGGGCTACACCTTC. Translating it yields CASSLGSRGYTF.

This sequence joins TRBV19 and TRBJ1-5; D possibly corresponds to TRBD1 (5 bases). The CDR3 loop spans 15 amino acids. Germline CDR1 LNHDA, CDR2 SQIVND (reference sequence). V shed 7 bases and J shed 7 bases, with 20 bases lying between them. Written as DNA, the CDR3 is TGTGCCAGTACCCCCGGGGGGACCTCAACCCAGCCCCAGCATTTT. This gives the protein CASTPGGTSTQPQHF. Filled out from reference TRBV19 and TRBJ1-5, the complete variable domain reads DGGITQSPKYLFRKEGQNVTLSCEQNLNHDAMYWYRQDPGQGLRLIYYSQIVNDFQKGDIAEGYSVSREKKESFPLTVTSAQKNPTAFYLCASTPGGTSTQPQHFGDGTRLSIL.

This clone has a handful of counts. This chain uses TRBV4-3 with TRBJ1-3; the D gene is possibly TRBD1 (6 bases). Trimming removed 4 bases at V and 4 bases at J, with 26 bases between. Germline values: CDR1 LGHNA, CDR2 YSLEER. This CDR3 spans 19 amino acids. The CDR3 is CASSPRGGGSTGKGNTIYF. The DNA for the CDR3 is TGCGCCAGCAGCCCCAGAGGGGGGGGGTCAACAGGGAAAGGAAACACCATATATTTT.

The chain is built from TRBV6-5 and TRBJ2-3; TRBD2 aligns across 7 bases. This CDR3 is 13 amino acids long. The germline gives CDR1 MNHEY, CDR2 SVGAGI. Unmatched junction bases numbered 2, after V lost 7 bases and J lost 1 base. CDR3 amino acids: CASTRGGTDTQYF. The CDR3 bases are TGTGCCAGCACCCGGGGGGGCACAGATACGCAGTATTTT.

The chain employs TRBV5-4 and TRBJ1-2; TRBD1 aligns across 11 bases. In germline, CDR1 is SGHNT, CDR2 YYREEE (reference sequence). This CDR3 contains 16 residues. Trimming cost V 3 bases and J 4 bases; bases outside gene matches: 8. In DNA form, the CDR3 reads TGTGCCAGCAGCTCCCGAGGGACAGGGGGAAGCTATGGCTACACCTTC. Amino acids: CASSSRGTGGSYGYTF.

This clone occurred a few times. The chain has TRBV19 and TRBJ1-1; TRBD1 is a possible D gene (6 bases). This CDR3 comprises 15 residues. V was trimmed by 5 bases and J by 0 bases, leaving 13 bases between them. Germline assignment: CDR1 LNHDA and CDR2 SQIVND (reference sequence). The CDR3 DNA follows: TGTGCCAGTAGTCCGCGGACAGCTATGAACACTGAAGCTTTCTTT. As protein: CASSPRTAMNTEAFF.

V is TRBV18 and J is TRBJ1-4, with 7 bases lining up with TRBD1. In germline, CDR1 is KGHSH, CDR2 LQKENI. The trim removed 2 bases at V and 8 bases at J, leaving 8 bases unmatched. The CDR3 sequence is 15 residues long. The CDR3, as DNA: TGTGCCAGCTCACCAGGGACAGCCCGTTGGGAAAAACTGTTTTTT. Its translation is CASSPGTARWEKLFF.

The table lists this clone with a count of one. The chain has TRBV18 and TRBJ2-1; D is unclear. V shed 1 base and J shed 6 bases, with 10 bases lying between them. Germline loops: CDR1 KGHSH, CDR2 LQKENI. This CDR3 contains 14 residues. The CDR3 spells CASSPRGTLNEQFF. Here the CDR3 DNA reads TGTGCCAGCTCACCACGAGGCACACTCAATGAGCAGTTCTTC.

V is TRBV6-1 and J is TRBJ1-2; the D gene is possibly TRBD1 (5 bases). V was clipped by 7 bases and J by 4 bases, with 16 bases between them. This CDR3 is built from 14 residues. Germline V gene sequence: CDR1 MNHNS, CDR2 SASEGT. The CDR3 DNA sequence: TGTGCCAGCATCACCGACGGGGGGGGCTATGGCTACACCTTC. Translating gives CASITDGGGYGYTF.

This clone was seen just once. This chain joins TRBV7-2 and TRBJ1-1; D possibly corresponds to TRBD1 (5 bases). The CDR3 is 15 amino acids. V was shortened by 2 bases and J by 1 base, with 11 bases between the two germline ends. Germline V gene sequence: CDR1 SGHTA, CDR2 FQGNSA. CDR3 nucleotides: TGTGCCAGCAGCTTATCCTCCCAGGGGAACACTGAAGCTTTCTTT. Amino acids: CASSLSSQGNTEAFF.

Only a few counts were recorded for this clone. This rearrangement joins TRBV5-1 to TRBJ2-2, with 7 positions matching TRBD2. V was pared by 2 bases and J by 7 bases, with 2 bases of the junction left unmatched. CDR3 length: 13 amino acids. Germline V CDR1 and CDR2: SGHRS, YFSETQ. For the CDR3, the DNA is TGCGCCAGCAGCTTCAGGGAGGGCGGGGAGCTGTTTTTT. Amino acids: CASSFREGGELFF.

The chain joins TRBV7-3 to TRBJ1-3; D is possibly TRBD1 (6 bases). This CDR3 has 15 amino acids. In germline, CDR1 is SGHTA, CDR2 FQGTGA. V lost 0 bases and J 3 bases, leaving 9 bases between the germline ends. The CDR3 bases are TGTGCCAGCAGCTTAACCGGGGGCAGTGGAAACACCATATATTTT. Translated, it gives CASSLTGGSGNTIYF.

Turning to this clone: Germline is not matched at one junction end, which may reflect a read error. The CDR3 sequence is CASSLGTAQETQYF. The CDR3 nucleotides are TGTGCTAGCAGCTTAGGGACAGCCCAAGAGACCCAGTACTTC. The chain is built from TRBV7-7 and TRBJ2-5; TRBD1 aligns across 7 bases. Germline loops: CDR1 SSHAT, CDR2 FNYEAQ (reference sequence). This CDR3 has 14 residues.

This clone was detected a few times. The rearrangement joins TRBV7-6 to TRBJ2-1; TRBD1 matches 7 bases. CDR1 is SGHVS, CDR2 FNYEAQ, per germline. Trimming at V came to 4 bases and at J to 4 bases, leaving 16 bases not matched to a gene. The CDR3 consists of 18 residues. The CDR3 is CASSSISPSGGVYNEQFF. The CDR3 coding sequence is TGTGCCAGCAGCTCTATATCCCCCTCAGGGGGAGTGTACAATGAGCAGTTCTTC.

This clone was seen just once. The chain links TRBV6-5 to TRBJ1-3; possibly TRBD1 for D (6 bases). The V and J ends lost 4 bases and 0 bases respectively, with 13 bases between them. The CDR3 is made up of 16 amino acids. Germline loops: CDR1 MNHEY, CDR2 SVGAGI. CDR3 in amino acids: CASSSRTVVSGNTIYF. CDR3 coding DNA: TGTGCCAGCAGTTCAAGGACAGTGGTCTCTGGAAACACCATATATTTT.

This sequence joins TRBV7-6 and TRBJ2-1; the D is unclear. The V and J ends lost 5 bases and 7 bases respectively, with 12 bases between them. Germline values: CDR1 SGHVS, CDR2 FNYEAQ. The CDR3 sequence is 13 residues long. The CDR3 DNA reads as TGTGCCAGCAGCCCCCGGACGCAGAATGAGCAGTTCTTC. Protein product: CASSPRTQNEQFF. Full variable domain (missing parts from reference TRBV7-6 and TRBJ2-1): GAGVSQSPRYKVTKRGQDVALRCDPISGHVSLYWYRQALGQGPEFLTYFNYEAQQDKSGLPNDRFSAERPEGSISTLTIQRTEQRDSAMYRCASSPRTQNEQFFGPGTRLTVL.

To note about this clone: One end of the junction fails to match germline, which may point to a read error. This rearrangement joins TRBV11-1 to TRBJ2-7; perhaps TRBD1 as D (7 bases). The germline V gene encodes CDR1 SGHAT and CDR2 FQDESV (reference sequence). CDR3 length: 13 amino acids. This chain's CDR3 is CASSLDREDERYF. The DNA of the CDR3 is TGTGCCAGCAGCCTCGACAGGGAGGACGAGCGGTACTTC. The full variable domain, with the rest looked up from reference TRBV11-1 and TRBJ2-7, is EAEVAQSPRYKITEKSQAVAFWCDPISGHATLYWYRQILGQGPELLVQFQDESVVDDSQLPKDRFSAERLKGVDSTLKIQPAELGDSAMYLCASSLDREDERYFGPGTRLTVT.

This clone was seen only a few times. This chain connects TRBV12-5 to TRBJ1-5; D remains unclear. V shed 5 bases and J shed 8 bases, with 10 bases lying between them. Germline assignment: CDR1 LGHNT and CDR2 FRNRAP. CDR3 length equals 12 residues. This CDR3 is CASGLGGEPQHF. The CDR3 nucleotides are TGTGCTAGTGGTCTAGGTGGAGAGCCCCAGCATTTT.

This sequence joins TRBV11-3 and TRBJ1-3; D is unresolved. V dropped 5 bases and J dropped 3 bases, with 2 bases sitting between them. The CDR3 covers 11 residues. Germline CDR1 and CDR2: SGHNT and YENEEA. The chain's CDR3 is CASSGGNTIYF. The DNA of the CDR3 is TGTGCCAGCAGCGGTGGAAACACCATATATTTT.